This T cell receptor (beta chain) was sequenced in a study of blood T cell repertoires in COVID-19. On the study more broadly: Whether acute or convalescent, the COVID-19 samples came from the United States, Italy and Spain. PBMCs, B-cell-depleted T cells, or T cells were the source of the cDNA or gDNA that made up the material.

Clones were sequenced by immunoSEQ multiplex PCR, and TCRdb holds only the in-frame ones, with some missing. The data contain approximately 290,000 clones, 70% to 85% of them singletons. Enrolled during active infection, Seattle patients were then followed longitudinally. The CDR3 covers 17 residues. The V segment lost 3 bases and the J segment 10 bases; nucleotides outside the gene matches: 10. Germline CDR1 is SGHRS and CDR2 is YFSETQ. The genes are TRBV5-1 and TRBJ2-1; the match to TRBD2 covers 16 bases. The receptor's source is a human donor with COVID-19, enrolled during active disease. The donor label of this sample is uncertain. The specimen sequenced was peripheral blood. The DNA of the CDR3 is TGCGCCAGCAGCTCGGTACCCGGGACTAGCGGGAGGGGAGAGCAGTTCTTC. It yields the protein CASSSVPGTSGRGEQFF.